A selection of T cell receptor beta chains follows, all from one sample in a study of CD4+ T cells in melanoma. Data came from immunoSEQ multiplex PCR; TCRdb stores just in-frame clones and leaves some out. The sample lists fewer than 150,000 clones, around 90% seen once, with about 1.5% in the top ten. These receptor sequences come from a human donor with melanoma. Both conserved end residues are part of each CDR3. A D gene is named only where the DNA matches it firmly. A clone size is listed for some rows: how often the clone was seen (once, few, many), or a class if it is expanded.

CDR3 DNA: TGTGCCAGCAGCTCGACAGGGCCCACTGAAGCTTTCTTT; CDR3 protein: CASSSTGPTEAFF; V gene: TRBV7-9; D gene: TRBD1; J gene: TRBJ1-1; clone size: .
CDR3 DNA: TGTGCCAGCAGCTTACAGGAGGCGTCTAGCACAGATACGCAGTATTTT; CDR3 protein: CASSLQEASSTDTQYF; V gene: TRBV7-9; D gene: .; J gene: TRBJ2-3; clone size: .
CDR3 DNA: TGCGCCAGCAGCTACGAGAGTTACACCGGGGAGCTGTTTTTT; CDR3 protein: CASSYESYTGELFF; V gene: TRBV5-1; D gene: .; J gene: TRBJ2-2; clone size: .
CDR3 DNA: TGTGCCTGGATCCCACAGGGCCGTAACTATGGCTACACCTTC; CDR3 protein: CAWIPQGRNYGYTF; V gene: TRBV30; D gene: .; J gene: TRBJ1-2; clone size: .
CDR3 DNA: TGTGCCAGCAGCCCCTTGGGGGGCGGGGCTCTCCCTGGGGCCAACGTCCTGACTTTC; CDR3 protein: CASSPLGGGALPGANVLTF; V gene: TRBV7-8; D gene: .; J gene: TRBJ2-6; clone size: .
CDR3 DNA: TGTGCCAGTACCCCGGACAGGGTGGGTAAGGCCCAGCATTTT; CDR3 protein: CASTPDRVGKAQHF; V gene: TRBV19; D gene: TRBD1; J gene: TRBJ1-5; clone size: once
CDR3 DNA: TGCGCCAGCAGCCAAGATTCAGGAACGGTCTACGAGCAGTACTTC; CDR3 protein: CASSQDSGTVYEQYF; V gene: TRBV4-1; D gene: .; J gene: TRBJ2-7; clone size: .
CDR3 DNA: TGTGCCAGCAGTGAACCCCAATGGCGGGGGCACTCCTACAATGAGCAGTTCTTC; CDR3 protein: CASSEPQWRGHSYNEQFF; V gene: TRBV25-1; D gene: .; J gene: TRBJ2-1; clone size: .
CDR3 DNA: TGTGCCAGCAGTTACTCAGGGGTCTACAATGAGCAGTTCTTC; CDR3 protein: CASSYSGVYNEQFF; V gene: TRBV6-5; D gene: .; J gene: TRBJ2-1; clone size: .
CDR3 DNA: TGCGCCAGAAGGGGGGCATTTAGCAATCAGCCCCAGCATTTT; CDR3 protein: CARRGAFSNQPQHF; V gene: TRBV10-1; D gene: .; J gene: TRBJ1-5; clone size: .
CDR3 DNA: TGTGCCAGCTCAGCACTAGGACAGTCACCAGCTTTCTTT; CDR3 protein: CASSALGQSPAFF; V gene: TRBV18; D gene: .; J gene: TRBJ1-1; clone size: .
CDR3 DNA: TGTGCCAGCAGGAGGACAGTTTCTGGAAACACCATATATTTT; CDR3 protein: CASRRTVSGNTIYF; V gene: TRBV6-5; D gene: .; J gene: TRBJ1-3; clone size: .
CDR3 DNA: TGTGCCAGCAGTTACTCTTGGGGTCAGCCCCAGCATTTT; CDR3 protein: CASSYSWGQPQHF; V gene: TRBV6-5; D gene: .; J gene: TRBJ1-5; clone size: .
CDR3 DNA: TGTGCCAGCAGCAAAGGGGGACAGGGTGGAAACACCATATATTTT; CDR3 protein: CASSKGGQGGNTIYF; V gene: TRBV21-1; D gene: .; J gene: TRBJ1-3; clone size: .
CDR3 DNA: TGTGCCAGCAGCGCCCAGGGCCCCAACACTGAAGCTTTCTTT; CDR3 protein: CASSAQGPNTEAFF; V gene: TRBV7-3; D gene: .; J gene: TRBJ1-1; clone size: .
CDR3 DNA: TGTGCCAGCAGCTTGGCCACAGGCCACTATGGCTACACCTTC; CDR3 protein: CASSLATGHYGYTF; V gene: TRBV5-6; D gene: .; J gene: TRBJ1-2; clone size: .
CDR3 DNA: TGTGCCAGCAGTTATACAGGGGATCAGCCCCAGCATTTT; CDR3 protein: CASSYTGDQPQHF; V gene: TRBV2; D gene: TRBD1; J gene: TRBJ1-5; clone size: .
CDR3 DNA: TGTGCCAGCAGCCTTCTCCGCGGGGAGCTGTTTTTT; CDR3 protein: CASSLLRGELFF; V gene: TRBV5-6; D gene: .; J gene: TRBJ2-2; clone size: .
CDR3 DNA: TGTGCCTGGAGCGGGAATCGGTACGAGCAGTACTTC; CDR3 protein: CAWSGNRYEQYF; V gene: TRBV30; D gene: .; J gene: TRBJ2-7; clone size: .
CDR3 DNA: TGTGCCAGCAGCTTAGTCCCGACGTCCTACAATGAGCAGTTCTTC; CDR3 protein: CASSLVPTSYNEQFF; V gene: TRBV5-5; D gene: .; J gene: TRBJ2-1; clone size: .
CDR3 DNA: TGTGCTACAACCCCGGGCGGGACTGAAAACTATGGCTACACCTTC; CDR3 protein: CATTPGGTENYGYTF; V gene: TRBV5-4; D gene: .; J gene: TRBJ1-2; clone size: once
CDR3 DNA: TGTGCCAGCAGCGTAGGATTTGGGCTAGAAAACATTCAGTACTTC; CDR3 protein: CASSVGFGLENIQYF; V gene: TRBV9; D gene: .; J gene: TRBJ2-4; clone size: .
CDR3 DNA: TGTGCCAGCAGTGGGACCGGCGCGAACACTGAAGCTTTCTTT; CDR3 protein: CASSGTGANTEAFF; V gene: TRBV2; D gene: .; J gene: TRBJ1-1; clone size: .
CDR3 DNA: TGTGCCAGCAGTGAAAGGGGCGAATACTACGAGCAGTACTTC; CDR3 protein: CASSERGEYYEQYF; V gene: TRBV6-1; D gene: .; J gene: TRBJ2-7; clone size: .
CDR3 DNA: TGTGCCAGCAGCGGAACCGGGACAGGGTCTGGAAACACCATATATTTT; CDR3 protein: CASSGTGTGSGNTIYF; V gene: TRBV9; D gene: TRBD1; J gene: TRBJ1-3; clone size: .
CDR3 DNA: TGTGCCTGGAGTTTTACCAGCGATCAGCCCCAGCATTTT; CDR3 protein: CAWSFTSDQPQHF; V gene: TRBV30; D gene: .; J gene: TRBJ1-5; clone size: .
CDR3 DNA: TGTGCCAGCAGCGCCCAAGGGTCTGGAAACACCATATATTTT; CDR3 protein: CASSAQGSGNTIYF; V gene: TRBV9; D gene: .; J gene: TRBJ1-3; clone size: .
CDR3 DNA: TGCGCCAGCAGCTTGGGCCCCACGGGGATGGGAAACACCATATATTTT; CDR3 protein: CASSLGPTGMGNTIYF; V gene: TRBV5-1; D gene: .; J gene: TRBJ1-3; clone size: few
CDR3 DNA: TGTGCCAGCAGCAAAGGGGCGGCGGGGGGCGGCAATGAGCAGTTCTTC; CDR3 protein: CASSKGAAGGGNEQFF; V gene: TRBV7-8; D gene: TRBD2; J gene: TRBJ2-1; clone size: .
CDR3 DNA: TGTGCCAGCAGCTTAGGCCGGCAGGAGAAGAATGAAAAACTGTTTTTT; CDR3 protein: CASSLGRQEKNEKLFF; V gene: TRBV7-9; D gene: .; J gene: TRBJ1-4; clone size: .
CDR3 DNA: TGTGCCAGCAGCCTACCCAGGGGGTCGGCCGATCAAGCTTTCTTT; CDR3 protein: CASSLPRGSADQAFF; V gene: TRBV7-9; D gene: TRBD1; J gene: TRBJ1-1; clone size: .
CDR3 DNA: TGCGCCAGCAGTGAGTCGCTATACTACGAGCAGTACTTC; CDR3 protein: CASSESLYYEQYF; V gene: TRBV10-1; D gene: .; J gene: TRBJ2-7; clone size: .
CDR3 DNA: TGTGCCAGCAGCTTAGTCGGCGGGGGGAGCACAGATACGCAGTATTTT; CDR3 protein: CASSLVGGGSTDTQYF; V gene: TRBV7-9; D gene: TRBD2; J gene: TRBJ2-3; clone size: .
CDR3 DNA: TGTGCCAGCAGCTTAACGGCTGCCAGCAGCACAGATACGCAGTATTTT; CDR3 protein: CASSLTAASSTDTQYF; V gene: TRBV7-3; D gene: .; J gene: TRBJ2-3; clone size: once
CDR3 DNA: TGTGCCAGCAGGAAAAACCGGGACAGGGAGGAGGCTTTCTTT; CDR3 protein: CASRKNRDREEAFF; V gene: TRBV6-5; D gene: TRBD1; J gene: TRBJ1-1; clone size: .
CDR3 DNA: TGCGCCAGCAGCTTGGGGACAGGGGTGGCCTACGAGCAGTACTTC; CDR3 protein: CASSLGTGVAYEQYF; V gene: TRBV5-1; D gene: TRBD1; J gene: TRBJ2-7; clone size: .
CDR3 DNA: TGTGCCTGGAGTGTTTCGGCACTTCGCGTCTACGAGCAGTACTTC; CDR3 protein: CAWSVSALRVYEQYF; V gene: TRBV30; D gene: .; J gene: TRBJ2-7; clone size: .
CDR3 DNA: TGCGCCAGCAGCTCCATGACGACAGGTTCATACAATGAGCAGTTCTTC; CDR3 protein: CASSSMTTGSYNEQFF; V gene: TRBV5-1; D gene: .; J gene: TRBJ2-1; clone size: .
CDR3 DNA: TGCGCCAGCAGCCGGACCGGGACTAGCGGTCGTAATGAGCAGTTCTTC; CDR3 protein: CASSRTGTSGRNEQFF; V gene: TRBV4-1; D gene: TRBD2; J gene: TRBJ2-1; clone size: .
CDR3 DNA: TGTGCCAGCAGCTTTGCGGCTAGCGGGGGGAGGGGGAAAGAGACCCAGTACTTC; CDR3 protein: CASSFAASGGRGKETQYF; V gene: TRBV12-1; D gene: .; J gene: TRBJ2-5; clone size: .
CDR3 DNA: TGCGCCAGCAGCCAAGATTTAACCCAGGGGGCGCGAGGGAACACCATATATTTT; CDR3 protein: CASSQDLTQGARGNTIYF; V gene: TRBV4-1; D gene: TRBD1; J gene: TRBJ1-3; clone size: .